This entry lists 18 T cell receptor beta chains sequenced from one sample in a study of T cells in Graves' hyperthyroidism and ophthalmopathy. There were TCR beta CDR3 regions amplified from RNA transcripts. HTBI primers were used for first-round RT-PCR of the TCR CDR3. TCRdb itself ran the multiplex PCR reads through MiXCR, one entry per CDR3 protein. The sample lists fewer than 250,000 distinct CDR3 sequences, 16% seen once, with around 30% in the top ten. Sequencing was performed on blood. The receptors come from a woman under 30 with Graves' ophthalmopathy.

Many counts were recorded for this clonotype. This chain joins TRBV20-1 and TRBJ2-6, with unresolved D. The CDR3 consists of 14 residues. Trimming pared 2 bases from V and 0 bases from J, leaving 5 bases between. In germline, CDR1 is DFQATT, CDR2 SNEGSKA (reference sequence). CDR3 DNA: TGCAGTGCTAGAAGAGTCTCTGGGGCCAACGTCCTGACTTTC. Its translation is CSARRVSGANVLTF.

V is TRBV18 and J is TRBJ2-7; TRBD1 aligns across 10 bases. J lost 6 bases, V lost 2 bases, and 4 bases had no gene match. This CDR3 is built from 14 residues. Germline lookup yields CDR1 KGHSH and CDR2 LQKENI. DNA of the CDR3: TGTGCCAGCTCACCAACCGGGACAGGGGCCGAGCAGTACTTC. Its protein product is CASSPTGTGAEQYF.

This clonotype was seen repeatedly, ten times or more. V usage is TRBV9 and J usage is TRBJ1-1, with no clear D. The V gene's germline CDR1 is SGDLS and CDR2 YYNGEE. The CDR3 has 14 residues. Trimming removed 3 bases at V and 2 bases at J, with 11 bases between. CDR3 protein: CASSEDPANTEAFF. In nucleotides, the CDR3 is TGTGCCAGCAGCGAAGACCCAGCTAACACTGAAGCTTTCTTT.

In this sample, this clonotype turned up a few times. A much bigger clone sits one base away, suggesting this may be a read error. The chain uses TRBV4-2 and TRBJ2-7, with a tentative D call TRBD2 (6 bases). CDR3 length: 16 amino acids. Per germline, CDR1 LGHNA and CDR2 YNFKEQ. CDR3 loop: CAGSQDVRGGSYEQYF. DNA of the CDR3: TGTGCCGGCAGCCAAGATGTGCGGGGTGGATCCTACGAGCAGTACTTC.

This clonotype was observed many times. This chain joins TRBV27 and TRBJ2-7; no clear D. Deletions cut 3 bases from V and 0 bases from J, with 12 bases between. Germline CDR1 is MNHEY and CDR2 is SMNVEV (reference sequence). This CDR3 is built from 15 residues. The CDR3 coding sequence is TGTGCCAGCAGTTTTCATTCTGCCGGCTCCTACGAGCAGTACTTC. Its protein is CASSFHSAGSYEQYF.

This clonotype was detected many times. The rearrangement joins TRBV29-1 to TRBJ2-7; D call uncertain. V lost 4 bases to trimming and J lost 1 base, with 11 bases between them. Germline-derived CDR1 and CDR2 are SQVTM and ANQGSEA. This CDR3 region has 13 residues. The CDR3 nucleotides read TGCAGCGTTGGGGGTAAAACTTCCTACGAGCAGTACTTC. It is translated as CSVGGKTSYEQYF.

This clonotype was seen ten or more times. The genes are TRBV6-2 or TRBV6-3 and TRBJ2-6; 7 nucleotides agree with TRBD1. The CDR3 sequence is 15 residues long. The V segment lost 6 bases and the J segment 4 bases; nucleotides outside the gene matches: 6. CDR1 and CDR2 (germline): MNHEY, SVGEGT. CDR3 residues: CASRATGLGANVLTF. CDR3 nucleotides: TGTGCCAGCAGGGCGACAGGGTTGGGGGCCAACGTCCTGACTTTC.

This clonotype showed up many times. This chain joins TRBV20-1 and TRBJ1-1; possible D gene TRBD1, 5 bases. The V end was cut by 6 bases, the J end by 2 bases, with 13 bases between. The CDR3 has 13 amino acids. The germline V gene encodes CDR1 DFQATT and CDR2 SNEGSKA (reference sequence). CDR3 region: CSALQVINTEAFF. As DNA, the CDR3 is TGCAGTGCCCTACAGGTGATAAACACTGAAGCTTTCTTT.

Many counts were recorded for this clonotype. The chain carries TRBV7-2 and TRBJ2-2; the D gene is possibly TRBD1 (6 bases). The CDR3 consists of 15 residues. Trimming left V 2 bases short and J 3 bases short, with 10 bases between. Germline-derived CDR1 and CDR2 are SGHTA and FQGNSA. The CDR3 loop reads CASSLRGTHTGELFF. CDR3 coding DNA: TGTGCCAGCAGCTTAAGGGGGACGCACACCGGGGAGCTGTTTTTT.

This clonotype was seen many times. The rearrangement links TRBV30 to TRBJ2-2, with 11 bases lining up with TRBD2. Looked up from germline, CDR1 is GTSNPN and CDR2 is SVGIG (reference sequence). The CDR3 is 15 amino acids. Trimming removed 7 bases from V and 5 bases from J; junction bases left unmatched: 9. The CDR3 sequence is CAYPLAGGRTGELFF. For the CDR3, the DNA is TGTGCCTACCCATTAGCGGGAGGGAGGACCGGGGAGCTGTTTTTT.

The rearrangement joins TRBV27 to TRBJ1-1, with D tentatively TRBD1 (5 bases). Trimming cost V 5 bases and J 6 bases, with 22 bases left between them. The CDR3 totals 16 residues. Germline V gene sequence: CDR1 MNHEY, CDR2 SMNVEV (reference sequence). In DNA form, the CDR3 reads TGTGCCAGCAGTCCCCAGCGACAGCCAGTAGTCGCTGAAGCTTTCTTT. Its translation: CASSPQRQPVVAEAFF.

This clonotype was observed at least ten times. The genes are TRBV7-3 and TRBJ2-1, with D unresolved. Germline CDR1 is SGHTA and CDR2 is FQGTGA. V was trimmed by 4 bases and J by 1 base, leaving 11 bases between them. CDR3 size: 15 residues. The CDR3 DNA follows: TGTGCCAGCAGCTCGTTGGGGTCTTCCTACAATGAGCAGTTCTTC. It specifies CASSSLGSSYNEQFF.

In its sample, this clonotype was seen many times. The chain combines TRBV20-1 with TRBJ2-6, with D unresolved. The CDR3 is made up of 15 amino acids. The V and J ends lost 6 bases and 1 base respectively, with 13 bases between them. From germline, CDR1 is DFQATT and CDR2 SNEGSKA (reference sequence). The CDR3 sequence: CSAGAGRSGANVLTF. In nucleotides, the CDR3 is TGCAGTGCAGGAGCAGGCCGTTCTGGGGCCAACGTCCTGACTTTC.

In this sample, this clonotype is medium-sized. Here the CDR3 DNA reads TGTGCCAGCAGCCAGGACAGGGTGTGGACTGAAGCTTTCTTT. Its translation: CASSQDRVWTEAFF. The chain carries TRBV5-7 and TRBJ1-1; 8 nucleotides agree with TRBD1. TRBV5-7 has ORF status, its function being uncertain. There are 14 residues in the CDR3. V was clipped by 4 bases and J by 5 bases; unmatched bases: 7.

CDR3 protein: CSATGTAIPGATDTQYF. Written as DNA, the CDR3 is TGCAGTGCTACCGGGACAGCAATCCCTGGGGCCACAGATACGCAGTATTTT. The rearrangement links TRBV20-1 to TRBJ2-3; 7 bases are shared with TRBD1. This CDR3 region has 17 residues. V lost 4 bases and J lost 2; bases outside the gene matches: 15. CDR1 is DFQATT and CDR2 is SNEGSKA in the germline V gene (reference sequence).

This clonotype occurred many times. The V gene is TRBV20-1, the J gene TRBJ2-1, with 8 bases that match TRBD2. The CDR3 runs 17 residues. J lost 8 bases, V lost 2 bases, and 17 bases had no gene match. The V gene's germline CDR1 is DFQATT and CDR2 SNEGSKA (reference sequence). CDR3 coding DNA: TGCAGTGCTAGAACCCGTCCGGGACTAGTCATCTCCCATGAGCAGTTCTTC. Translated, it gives CSARTRPGLVISHEQFF.

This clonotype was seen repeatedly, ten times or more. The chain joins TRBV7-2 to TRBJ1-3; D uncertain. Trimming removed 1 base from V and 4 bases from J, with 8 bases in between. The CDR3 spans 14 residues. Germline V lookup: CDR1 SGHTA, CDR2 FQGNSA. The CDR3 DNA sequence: TGTGCCAGCAGCTTAGGCGTAGCCGGAAACACCATATATTTT. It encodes CASSLGVAGNTIYF.

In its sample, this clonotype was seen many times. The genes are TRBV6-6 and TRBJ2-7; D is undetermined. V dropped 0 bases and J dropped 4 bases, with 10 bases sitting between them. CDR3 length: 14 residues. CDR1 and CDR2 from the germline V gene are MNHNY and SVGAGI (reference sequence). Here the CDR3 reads CASSYSGRVYEQYF. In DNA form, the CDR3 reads TGTGCCAGCAGTTACTCGGGTCGGGTGTACGAGCAGTACTTC.